Below are 26 T cell receptor beta chains sequenced from a single sample in a study of T cell repertoires in cytomegalovirus infection. These receptors have no identified antigens. TCRdb ran MiXCR on the reads and lists one entry per CDR3 protein. This table has about 830,000 distinct CDR3 sequences, approximately 32% appearing once. Sequenced here: cultured CD8+ T cells from PBMCs, sampled from culture after CMV antigen stimulation. These receptors were taken from a human donor in good health (CMV status not recorded). Some clones in this sample may be carry-over from other donors' samples.

V and J are TRBV24-1 and TRBJ2-1; a weak D match, TRBD1 (6 bases). CDR1 is KGHDR, CDR2 SFDVKD, per germline. The CDR3 runs 17 residues. V was clipped by 3 bases and J by 1 base, with 15 bases between them. The CDR3: CATSDIRTEGSYNEQFF. CDR3 nucleotides: TGTGCCACCAGTGATATCCGGACAGAAGGGTCCTACAATGAGCAGTTCTTC.

The chain is built from TRBV6-1 and TRBJ2-2, with D possibly TRBD1 on 5 matching bases. Per germline, CDR1 MNHNS and CDR2 SASEGT. The V end was cut by 6 bases, the J end by 6 bases, with 11 bases between. This CDR3 region has 13 residues. The CDR3 DNA reads TGTGCCAGCAGACCAGGGTACGCCGGGGAGCTGTTTTTT. Translating gives CASRPGYAGELFF.

The chain joins TRBV7-8 to TRBJ2-5, with 9 bases identical to TRBD2. The CDR3 runs to 17 residues. CDR1 SGHVS and CDR2 FQNEAQ come from the germline V gene. V was clipped by 6 bases and J by 0 bases; unmatched bases: 11. CDR3 in DNA: TGTGCCAGCAGTTTTTTACCGGGACTAGCCAACCAAGAGACCCAGTACTTC. This codes for CASSFLPGLANQETQYF.

This chain joins TRBV7-9 and TRBJ2-5; D is perhaps TRBD2 (5 bases). Trimming pared 1 base from V and 3 bases from J, leaving 12 bases between. This CDR3 is 15 amino acids long. Germline CDR1 SEHNR, CDR2 FQNEAQ (reference sequence). CDR3 in amino acids: CASSLGGWSKETQYF. The CDR3 coding sequence is TGTGCCAGCAGCTTAGGAGGGTGGTCTAAAGAGACCCAGTACTTC.

This clonotype was counted many times. V gene TRBV12-3 or TRBV12-4 combines with J gene TRBJ2-7, with D tentatively TRBD1 (6 bases). The CDR3 extends over 15 amino acids. Trimming took off 2 bases at V and 3 bases at J, with 14 bases between the two ends. For the CDR3, the DNA is TGTGCCAGCAGTTTATCAGGGGCCTCCCTCTACGAGCAGTACGTC. Translating gives CASSLSGASLYEQYV.

This clonotype was detected only a few times. The chain recombines TRBV6-5 with TRBJ1-1; D call uncertain. V shed 2 bases and J shed 1 base, with 8 bases lying between them. The CDR3 spans 14 residues. Germline V gene sequence: CDR1 MNHEY, CDR2 SVGAGI. The CDR3 DNA reads as TGTGCCAGCAGTTACAGGAGGGAGAACACTGAAGCTTTCTTT. This gives the protein CASSYRRENTEAFF.

The sample holds many counts of this clonotype. The chain has TRBV7-9 and TRBJ1-4; no clear D. The V end was cut by 2 bases, the J end by 6 bases, with 10 bases between. The CDR3 contains 14 residues. Germline values: CDR1 SEHNR, CDR2 FQNEAQ (reference sequence). The CDR3 nucleotides read TGTGCCAGCAGCTTATCTAAGGGTGATGAAAAACTGTTTTTT. It yields the protein CASSLSKGDEKLFF.

The V and J genes are TRBV27 and TRBJ1-5; 9 nucleotides align to TRBD1. V gave up 8 bases and J gave up 5 bases; unmatched junction bases: 13. The CDR3 length is 16 residues. Germline assignment: CDR1 MNHEY and CDR2 SMNVEV (reference sequence). CDR3 protein: CASGQPGQGDDQPQHF. As DNA, the CDR3 is TGTGCCAGCGGACAACCGGGACAGGGAGATGATCAGCCCCAGCATTTT.

This clonotype has ten or more counts. The chain is built from TRBV10-3 and TRBJ2-3; D call uncertain. Per germline, CDR1 ENHRY and CDR2 SYGVKD. The length of the CDR3 is 16 residues. V lost 3 bases and J lost 1, with 14 bases in between. The CDR3: CAISETSRTRTDTQYF. CDR3 DNA: TGTGCCATCAGTGAAACGTCTCGGACCCGCACAGATACGCAGTATTTT.

This clonotype was picked up a small number of times. J is TRBJ2-7 and V is TRBV2; 8 bases line up with TRBD1. V shed 1 base, J shed 3 bases, and the junction held 5 bases outside the gene matches. The germline gives CDR1 SNHLY, CDR2 FYNNEI. The CDR3 spans 15 residues. CDR3 sequence: CASSEVGQVIYEQYF. The DNA for the CDR3 is TGTGCCAGCAGTGAAGTGGGACAGGTAATCTACGAGCAGTACTTC.

This clonotype was counted only a few times. The chain employs TRBV28 and TRBJ2-3; possibly TRBD1 for D (5 bases). The germline V and J ends were trimmed by 3 bases and 4 bases, with 14 bases remaining between them. CDR1 and CDR2 from the germline V gene are MDHEN and SYDVKM. The CDR3 loop spans 15 amino acids. The CDR3: CASSLNRLPADTQYF. CDR3 coding DNA: TGTGCCAGCAGTTTGAACAGGCTCCCCGCAGATACGCAGTATTTT.

This clonotype was counted only a few times. The chain is built from TRBV6-2 or TRBV6-3 and TRBJ2-7; maybe TRBD2 (5 bases). CDR3 length equals 14 residues. The germline V gene encodes CDR1 MNHEY and CDR2 SVGEGT. Between the trimmed V and J ends, which lost 0 bases and 4 bases, there was a span of 10 bases. The CDR3, as DNA: TGTGCCAGCAGTTACTCGATAAGCGGATACGAGCAGTACGTC. Its protein is CASSYSISGYEQYV.

The rearrangement links TRBV7-6 to TRBJ1-5; tentatively, D is TRBD1 (6 bases). The CDR3 is 15 amino acids. CDR1 SGHVS and CDR2 FNYEAQ come from the germline V gene. The germline V and J ends were trimmed by 1 base and 5 bases, with 12 bases remaining between them. As DNA, the CDR3 is TGTGCCAGCAGCTTAGGACAGGAAGGGGATCAGCCCCAGCATTTT. Amino acids: CASSLGQEGDQPQHF.

At least ten counts were recorded for this clonotype. The chain combines TRBV7-2 with TRBJ1-5; D gene ambiguous. Trimming removed 2 bases at V and 7 bases at J, with 6 bases between. CDR1 is SGHTA, CDR2 FQGNSA, per germline. This CDR3 region has 12 residues. CDR3 sequence reads: CASSLPTQPQHF. For the CDR3, the DNA is TGTGCCAGCAGCTTACCGACCCAGCCCCAGCATTTT.

This chain links TRBV19 with TRBJ2-1; 7 positions match TRBD1. This CDR3 is built from 13 residues. Trimming cost V 4 bases and J 8 bases; bases outside gene matches: 5. The germline gives CDR1 LNHDA, CDR2 SQIVND (reference sequence). The CDR3 region is CASSKYRGDEQFF. In nucleotides, the CDR3 is TGTGCCAGTAGTAAATACAGGGGTGATGAGCAGTTCTTC.

CDR3 protein: CASSLGSDSYGYTF. For the CDR3, the DNA is TGTGCCAGCAGCTTAGGGTCGGACAGCTATGGCTACACCTTC. The chain recombines TRBV7-4 with TRBJ1-2, with D possibly TRBD1 on 6 matching bases. The CDR3 loop spans 14 amino acids. Germline values: CDR1 SGHVT, CDR2 SQSDAQ. Between the trimmed V and J ends, which lost 1 base and 4 bases, there was a span of 10 bases.

This sequence joins TRBV19 and TRBJ2-7; maybe TRBD2 (6 bases). Germline lookup yields CDR1 LNHDA and CDR2 SQIVND (reference sequence). The CDR3 has 14 residues. Between the trimmed V and J ends, which lost 5 bases and 0 bases, there was a span of 11 bases. The CDR3 loop reads CASSERGYSYEQYF. In nucleotides, the CDR3 is TGTGCCAGTAGTGAACGGGGGTACTCCTACGAGCAGTACTTC.

About this clonotype: Its ends do not fully match the called genes, so a read error is possible. This chain joins TRBV12-3 or TRBV12-4 and TRBJ2-7, with D perhaps TRBD1 (5 bases). The CDR3 sequence is 10 residues long. CDR3 protein: CASGAYEQHF. CDR3 DNA: TGTGCCAGCGGGGCTTACGAGCAGCACTTC.

The chain carries TRBV25-1 and TRBJ1-1; 9 nucleotides agree with TRBD1. V shed 8 bases, J shed 11 bases, and the junction held 9 bases outside the gene matches. CDR3 size: 12 residues. The V gene's germline CDR1 is MGHDK and CDR2 SYGVNS. CDR3 in DNA: TGTGCCAGCTGGACAGGGGCAAATGTGGCTTTCTTT. This encodes CASWTGANVAFF.

The chain has TRBV5-1 and TRBJ2-1; 7 nucleotides agree with TRBD2. J was trimmed by 3 bases and V by 5 bases; bases with no gene match: 14. The length of the CDR3 is 17 residues. In germline, CDR1 is SGHRS, CDR2 YFSETQ. The CDR3 region is CASSSAPSGFLYNEQFF. The CDR3 nucleotides are TGCGCCAGCAGTTCGGCCCCTAGCGGATTCCTCTACAATGAGCAGTTCTTC.

A note on this clonotype: A much larger clone lies a single base off, so this may be a read error. The rearrangement links TRBV7-6 to TRBJ2-5; D perhaps matches TRBD1 (5 bases). This CDR3 contains 15 residues. V was trimmed by 5 bases and J by 7 bases, leaving 20 bases between them. CDR1 is SGHVS and CDR2 is FNYEAQ in the germline V gene. The CDR3 DNA follows: TGTGCCAGCAGCCAAGTGGAAGCTACCAGGGCGACCCAGTACTTC. Its translation is CASSQVEATRATQYF.

The V call is TRBV6-1, the J call TRBJ2-3; TRBD2 matches at 11 bases. Looked up from germline, CDR1 is MNHNS and CDR2 is SASEGT. The CDR3 is 18 residues long. Trimming at V came to 1 base and at J to 1 base, leaving 7 bases not matched to a gene. The CDR3 DNA is TGTGCCAGCAGTGAAGGAGGGGCACTAGCGGGGGGCACAGATACGCAGTATTTT. It is translated as CASSEGGALAGGTDTQYF.

The V gene is TRBV27, the J gene TRBJ1-5; TRBD1 aligns across 8 bases. The V gene's germline CDR1 is MNHEY and CDR2 SMNVEV (reference sequence). V trimming: 2 bases; J trimming: 5 bases; junction bases outside the gene matches: 8. This CDR3 region has 16 residues. CDR3 sequence reads: CASSLTGGSFYQPQHF. For the CDR3, the DNA is TGTGCCAGCAGTTTAACAGGGGGTAGCTTTTATCAGCCCCAGCATTTT.

This clonotype was observed a few times. This rearrangement joins TRBV12-3 or TRBV12-4 to TRBJ2-7; TRBD1 agrees at 9 bases. The CDR3 extends over 15 amino acids. Trimming cost V 3 bases and J 0 bases; bases outside gene matches: 3. CDR3 DNA: TGTGCCAGCAGTTTGGACAGGGGTGACTCCTACGAGCAGTACTTC. Encoded protein: CASSLDRGDSYEQYF.

As concerns this clonotype: Since a much larger clone is just one base distant, this may be a read error. The rearrangement joins TRBV5-4 to TRBJ2-7; possibly TRBD1 or TRBD2 for D (6 bases each). Per the germline V gene, CDR1 is SGHNT and CDR2 is YYREEE (reference sequence). The CDR3 consists of 15 residues. CDR3 nucleotides: TGTGCCAACAGCTTCGATCGGGGGCAAGGCTACGAGCAGTACTTC. It encodes CANSFDRGQGYEQYF.

This clonotype was counted many times. The CDR3: CASSLIGRGIAGNTIYF. CDR3 DNA sequence: TGTGCCAGCAGCCTCATTGGAAGGGGAATCGCTGGAAACACCATATATTTT. The rearrangement joins TRBV7-2 to TRBJ1-3; D is possibly TRBD1 (5 bases). V was clipped by 5 bases and J by 2 bases, with 19 bases between them. The CDR3 length is 17 residues. From germline, CDR1 is SGHTA and CDR2 FQGNSA.